This T cell receptor beta chain was obtained from a study of blood T cell repertoires in COVID-19. Across the whole study: There were acute and convalescent COVID-19 samples, and they came from the United States, Italy and Spain.

Repertoires were generated with immunoSEQ multiplex PCR, while TCRdb's copy carries only in-frame clones and drops some. The sample has roughly 180,000 clones; roughly 84% are singletons. The CDR3 has 15 residues. Germline V gene data show CDR1 as SGHDT and CDR2 as YYEEEE. After removal of 3 bases from V and 7 bases from J, the junction contained 7 bases not matched to a gene. Seattle participants joined during active infection and were tracked over time. The sample was peripheral blood. The chain uses TRBV5-6 and TRBJ2-2, with 9 bases that match TRBD2. The receptor's source is a woman between 35 and 50 years old with COVID-19, enrolled during active disease. For the CDR3, the DNA is TGTGCCAGCAGCTCCTCTAGCGGGACGGGCGGGGAGCTGTTTTTT. Translated, it gives CASSSSSGTGGELFF.